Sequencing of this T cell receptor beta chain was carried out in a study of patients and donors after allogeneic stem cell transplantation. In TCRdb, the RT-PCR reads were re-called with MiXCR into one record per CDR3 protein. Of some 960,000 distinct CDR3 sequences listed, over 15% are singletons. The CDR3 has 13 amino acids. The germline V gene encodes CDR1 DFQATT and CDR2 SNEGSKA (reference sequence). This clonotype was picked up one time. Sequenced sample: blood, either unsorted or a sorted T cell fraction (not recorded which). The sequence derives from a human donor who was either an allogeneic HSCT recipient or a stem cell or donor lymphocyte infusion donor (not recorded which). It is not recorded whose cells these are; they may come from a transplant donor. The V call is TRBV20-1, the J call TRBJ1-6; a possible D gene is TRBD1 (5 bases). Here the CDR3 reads CNGAPAGNSPLHF. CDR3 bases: TGCAATGGGGCCCCGGCAGGGAACTCACCCCTCCACTTT.